This record looks at one TCR beta chain sequence and its context. In the original analysis: Amplification from reference gene primers served as the basis for estimated nucleated cell counts. Profiling relied on immunoSEQ multiplex PCR, and the TCRdb table lists in-frame clones only, not all of them. That table is the source of V, J and clone size, and D and trimming were worked out from the DNA. The sample lists over 200,000 clones, about 83% occurring once. The CDR3 is 13 residues long. Trimming removed 6 bases at V and 10 bases at J, with 19 bases between. Germline-derived CDR1 and CDR2 are MNHEY and SVGAGI. This sample stems from a study of blood T cell repertoires in COVID-19. Across the study: Both acute and convalescent COVID-19 samples were obtained from the United States, Italy and Spain. PBMCs, B-cell-depleted T cells, or T cells provided the cDNA or gDNA that made up the material.

The chain has TRBV6-5 and TRBJ2-7, with D possibly matching TRBD2 (6 bases). Sequences were obtained from peripheral blood. The TCR sequence derives from a middle-aged man with active or convalescent COVID-19. CDR3 sequence (DNA): TGTGCCAGCAGCTCCGGGACTCTCGGGGAACAGTACTTC. Its translation: CASSSGTLGEQYF.